Following are 9 T cell receptor beta chains from one sample sequenced in a study of blood T cell repertoires in COVID-19. Some clones are missing from TCRdb's copy, which holds only in-frame ones; the method was immunoSEQ multiplex PCR. The data contain about 150,000 clones, about 86% of them singletons. What was sequenced was peripheral blood. The receptor set was obtained from a man in his 70s with acute or convalescent COVID-19.

This clone has a single count. The chain combines TRBV15 with TRBJ1-2; D call uncertain. The CDR3 totals 12 residues. Trimming cost V 0 bases and J 8 bases, with 7 bases left between them. The germline V gene has CDR1 LNHNV and CDR2 YYDKDF (reference sequence). The CDR3 DNA reads as TGTGCCACCAGCAGAGATCGGGGAGGCTACACCTTC. Translating it yields CATSRDRGGYTF. The variable domain in full, with the rest retrieved from reference TRBV15 and TRBJ1-2, is DAMVIQNPRYQVTQFGKPVTLSCSQTLNHNVMYWYQQKSSQAPKLLFHYYDKDFNNEADTPDNFQSRRPNTSFCFLDIRSPGLGDTAMYLCATSRDRGGYTFGSGTRLTVV.

The chain recombines TRBV25-1 with TRBJ1-5, with D perhaps matching TRBD1 (6 bases). This CDR3 has 14 residues. V lost 3 bases, J lost 4 bases, and 10 bases lay in between. Germline V gene data show CDR1 as MGHDK and CDR2 as SYGVNS. CDR3 in amino acids: CASSDPGENQPQHF. For the CDR3, the DNA is TGTGCCAGCAGTGATCCAGGGGAAAATCAGCCCCAGCATTTT.

CDR3: CASSRDRGLLAGDNEQFF. As DNA, the CDR3 is TGTGCCAGCAGCAGGGACAGGGGGCTGTTAGCGGGAGATAATGAGCAGTTCTTC. The J gene is TRBJ2-1, the V gene TRBV7-3, with 12 positions matching TRBD1. J lost 7 bases, V lost 5 bases, and 15 bases had no gene match. The CDR3 covers 18 residues. CDR1 and CDR2 from the germline V gene are SGHTA and FQGTGA.

This clone showed up just a few times. The chain is built from TRBV5-4 and TRBJ2-3; 8 bases agree with TRBD1. Germline V gene sequence: CDR1 SGHNT, CDR2 YYREEE (reference sequence). V shed 1 base and J 3 bases; nucleotides not matched to a gene: 4. The CDR3 length is 15 residues. In DNA, the CDR3 is TGTGCCAGCAGCTTGTGGGACAGGAGGACAGATACGCAGTATTTT. Its protein product is CASSLWDRRTDTQYF.

The chain links TRBV28 to TRBJ1-5; TRBD1 is a possible D gene (6 bases). Germline CDR1 and CDR2: MDHEN and SYDVKM. V was clipped by 7 bases and J by 6 bases, with 13 bases between them. The CDR3 loop spans 13 amino acids. This chain's CDR3 is CASKPQGSQPQHF. For the CDR3, the DNA is TGTGCCAGCAAACCACAGGGAAGTCAGCCCCAGCATTTT. Full variable domain (missing parts from reference TRBV28 and TRBJ1-5): DVKVTQSSRYLVKRTGEKVFLECVQDMDHENMFWYRQDPGLGLRLIYFSYDVKMKEKGDIPEGYSVSREKKERFSLILESASTNQTSMYLCASKPQGSQPQHFGDGTRLSIL.

The chain links TRBV5-4 to TRBJ2-4; 7 nucleotides align to TRBD1. The CDR3 loop spans 15 amino acids. Trimming took 5 bases from V and 4 from J; bases not matched to a gene: 9. CDR1 and CDR2 from the germline V gene are SGHNT and YYREEE (reference sequence). CDR3 DNA: TGTGCCAGCAGTTTTAGGGGACAGCCGAAAAACATTCAGTACTTC. Translation gives CASSFRGQPKNIQYF.

The genes are TRBV29-1 and TRBJ2-5; TRBD2 is a possible D gene (5 bases). The CDR3 has 15 amino acids. The ends were cut back, 7 bases at V and 0 bases at J, with 18 bases in the middle. CDR1 SQVTM and CDR2 ANQGSEA come from the germline V gene. In DNA form, the CDR3 reads TGCAGCGGCGGGCCGGCTATCGGGTACCAAGAGACCCAGTACTTC. Amino acid sequence: CSGGPAIGYQETQYF. Drawing the rest from reference TRBV29-1 and TRBJ2-5, the complete variable domain is SAVISQKPSRDICQRGTSLTIQCQVDSQVTMMFWYRQQPGQSLTLIATANQGSEATYESGFVIDKFPISRPNLTFSTLTVSNMSPEDSSIYLCSGGPAIGYQETQYFGPGTRLLVL.

This clone occurred a few times. The same CDR3 arises from other DNA sequences in this sample as well. CDR3 sequence reads: CASSPLASSTDTQYF. DNA of the CDR3: TGCGCCAGCAGCCCACTAGCGAGTAGCACAGATACGCAGTATTTT. V usage is TRBV5-1 and J usage is TRBJ2-3; 7 bases fit TRBD2. Germline V gene lookup returns CDR1 SGHRS and CDR2 YFSETQ. The CDR3 runs to 15 residues. The J segment lost 0 bases and the V segment lost 4 bases, leaving 5 bases of the junction unmatched.

V is TRBV30 and J is TRBJ2-3; D is possibly TRBD1 (5 bases). V was trimmed by 4 bases and J by 4 bases, leaving 6 bases between them. CDR1 is GTSNPN, CDR2 SVGIG, per germline (reference sequence). CDR3 size: 11 residues. The CDR3 region is CAWTRADTQYF. CDR3 DNA sequence: TGTGCCTGGACCAGGGCAGATACGCAGTATTTT.